The rows below give T cell receptor beta chains drawn from one sample of a study of T cell repertoires in cytomegalovirus infection. The antigens of these receptors remain unknown. A single record per CDR3 protein comes from TCRdb applying MiXCR to the reads. The repertoire holds about 830,000 distinct CDR3 sequences, 32% seen once, with roughly 12% in the top ten. This specimen was cultured CD8+ T cells from PBMCs, taken from culture after CMV antigen stimulation. All receptors come from a human donor in good health (CMV status not recorded). Some clones in this sample may be carry-over from other donors' samples. The CDR3 runs from the conserved cysteine through the conserved F or W. A D gene is named only where the DNA matches it firmly. Some rows have no size entry. The others give once, few or many, or a class for an expanded clone.

cdr3_length	d_call	v_call	clone_size	j_call	cdr3_aa	cdr3_nt
15	TRBD2	TRBV12-3/TRBV12-4	NA	TRBJ2-2	CASSPGGGITGELFF	TGTGCCAGCAGTCCGGGGGGGGGAATAACCGGGGAGCTGTTTTTT
16	NA	TRBV7-2	NA	TRBJ1-1	CASSSGTRNLNTEAFF	TGTGCCAGCAGCTCCGGGACGCGCAACCTTAACACTGAAGCTTTCTTT
16	TRBD2	TRBV3-1	NA	TRBJ2-3	CASSQTLAGRGDTQYF	TGTGCCAGCAGCCAGACTCTAGCGGGGCGGGGAGATACGCAGTATTTT
18	TRBD2	TRBV9	few	TRBJ2-3	CASSVEASGGVVSDTQYF	TGTGCCAGCAGCGTAGAAGCTAGCGGGGGGGTGGTCTCAGATACGCAGTATTTT
15	NA	TRBV7-8	many	TRBJ2-1	CASSGTGTNYNEQFF	TGTGCCAGCAGCGGAACCGGGACAAACTACAATGAGCAGTTCTTC
13	NA	TRBV9	NA	TRBJ2-1	CASSQTGPAEQFF	TGTGCCAGCAGCCAGACAGGACCCGCCGAGCAGTTCTTC
18	TRBD2	TRBV7-6	many	TRBJ2-2	CASSLVSGTSAITGELFF	TGTGCCAGCAGCTTAGTTAGCGGGACTAGCGCGATCACCGGGGAGCTGTTTTTT
16	TRBD1	TRBV5-6	NA	TRBJ1-2	CASSLAPGQGAWGYTF	TGTGCCAGCAGCTTGGCGCCTGGACAGGGGGCTTGGGGCTACACCTTC
14	NA	TRBV6-6	many	TRBJ1-6	CASSYSGGKSPLHF	TGTGCCAGCAGTTACTCCGGGGGGAAATCACCCCTCCACTTT
15	NA	TRBV6-6	NA	TRBJ2-5	CASSYLWDNQETQYF	TGTGCCAGCAGTTACTTGTGGGACAACCAAGAGACCCAGTACTTC
17	NA	TRBV9	NA	TRBJ2-6	CASSSRDRSSGANVLTF	TGTGCCAGCAGCTCCCGGGACCGAAGCTCTGGGGCCAACGTCCTGACTTTC
14	NA	TRBV7-9	many	TRBJ1-2	CATNTERANYGYTF	TGTGCCACCAACACAGAAAGAGCTAACTATGGCTACACCTTC
14	NA	TRBV12-3/TRBV12-4	few	TRBJ1-3	CASSLILSGNTIYF	TGTGCCAGCAGTTTAATACTCTCTGGAAACACCATATATTTT
14	TRBD1	TRBV7-9	NA	TRBJ1-2	CASSRDRVLYGYTF	TGTGCCAGCAGCAGGGACAGAGTCCTCTATGGCTACACCTTC
15	NA	TRBV12-3/TRBV12-4	many	TRBJ1-5	CASRMTEGGNQPQHF	TGTGCCAGCAGGATGACCGAGGGGGGCAATCAGCCCCAGCATTTT
20	TRBD1	TRBV7-6	few	TRBJ1-1	CASSLGTGRTLPFAPPVTFF	TGTGCCAGCAGCTTGGGGACAGGGAGGACCCTACCCTTTGCCCCTCCCGTAACTTTCTTT